This TCR beta chain appears in the sequencing data of a study of blood T cell repertoires in COVID-19. Study in general: Samples came from the United States, Italy and Spain, spanning acute and convalescent COVID-19. Sample material is recorded as cDNA or gDNA derived from T cells, B-cell-depleted T cells, or PBMCs.

Original analysis: Nucleated cell counts were estimated from reference gene primer amplification. The table came from immunoSEQ multiplex PCR; TCRdb's copy has only in-frame clones and leaves some out. The V and J calls and clone size were taken over from that table, and D and trimming were inferred from the DNA. This table holds about 120,000 clones, roughly four fifths found once. This CDR3 contains 14 residues. V dropped 6 bases and J dropped 7; count of bases not matched to a gene: 10. Germline V gene data show CDR1 as MNHEY and CDR2 as SVGAGI. This clone was detected only once. This TCR was sampled from a man aged 55-75 years with acute or convalescent COVID-19. Sample: peripheral blood. The chain recombines TRBV6-5 with TRBJ1-2, with 8 nucleotides matching TRBD1. Here the CDR3 reads CASRRAGTGSGYTF. In nucleotides, the CDR3 is TGTGCCAGCAGACGCGCAGGGACAGGCTCTGGCTACACCTTC.